What follows are 28 T cell receptor beta chains derived from one specimen sequenced in a study of CD8 T cells in ankylosing spondylitis. TCRdb re-called the 5' RACE reads through MiXCR, storing one row per CDR3 protein. The data contain roughly 130,000 distinct CDR3 sequences, 6.5% to 8.5% of them singletons. The source material was synovial fluid, either unsorted or a sorted T cell fraction (not recorded which). The origin of the receptors is a male donor with ankylosing spondylitis.

This chain uses TRBV2 with TRBJ2-1, with a weak D call TRBD2 (6 bases). V shed 4 bases and J shed 4 bases, with 14 bases lying between them. The CDR3 is 15 residues long. Per the germline V gene, CDR1 is SNHLY and CDR2 is FYNNEI. CDR3 bases: TGTGCCAGCAGTGTGGCGGGGACGGGGTACAATGAGCAGTTCTTC. Its translation is CASSVAGTGYNEQFF.

Ten or more counts support this clonotype. V usage is TRBV6-2 or TRBV6-3 and J usage is TRBJ2-2; no definite D call. Germline lookup yields CDR1 MNHEY and CDR2 SVGEGT. V was clipped by 6 bases and J by 2 bases, with 10 bases between them. The CDR3 is made up of 14 amino acids. The CDR3: CASSPYLNTGELFF. The CDR3 nucleotides are TGTGCCAGCAGCCCCTATTTAAACACCGGGGAGCTGTTTTTT.

This clonotype showed up just a few times. V is TRBV2 and J is TRBJ2-4; no clear D. Germline V lookup: CDR1 SNHLY, CDR2 FYNNEI. V shed 7 bases and J shed 5 bases, with 15 bases lying between them. CDR3 length: 14 amino acids. The CDR3 region is CASTPFNIENIQYF. The CDR3 nucleotides read TGTGCCAGCACGCCCTTTAACATTGAAAACATTCAGTACTTC.

This clonotype was picked up many times. The chain links TRBV12-3 or TRBV12-4 to TRBJ2-3; TRBD1 matches 11 bases. The CDR3 is made up of 14 amino acids. Germline trimming cut 6 bases from V and 2 bases from J; bases unmatched to any gene: 1. This CDR3 reads CASSGQGATDTQYF. DNA for the CDR3: TGTGCCAGCAGCGGACAGGGGGCCACAGATACGCAGTATTTT.

For this clonotype: The junction and the germline gene differ at one end; a read error may be behind it. The rearrangement links TRBV20-1 to TRBJ1-5, with D maybe TRBD1 (5 bases). Germline lookup yields CDR1 DFQATT and CDR2 SNEGSKA (reference sequence). The CDR3 runs 13 residues. CDR3 region: CSAKGRGNQPQHF. In DNA form, the CDR3 reads TGCAGTGCGAAGGGGCGAGGCAACCAGCCCCAGCATTTT.

Only a few counts were recorded for this clonotype. The V call is TRBV5-1, the J call TRBJ1-1; D is ambiguous. Trimming shortened V by 0 bases and J by 4 bases, and 13 bases separated the two germline ends. Germline V gene lookup returns CDR1 SGHRS and CDR2 YFSETQ. The CDR3 consists of 15 residues. Written as DNA, the CDR3 is TGCGCCAGCAGCTTGGGTTTCCCAAGGACCACTGAAGCTTTCTTT. This codes for CASSLGFPRTTEAFF.

This clonotype was picked up many times. The chain couples TRBV20-1 to TRBJ1-5; TRBD1 matches at 7 bases. Germline CDR1 and CDR2: DFQATT and SNEGSKA (reference sequence). Germline trimming cut 4 bases from V and 5 bases from J; bases unmatched to any gene: 11. The CDR3 is 15 residues long. The CDR3 nucleotides are TGCAGTGCTATACTTTCGGGGACAGCACATCAGCCCCAGCATTTT. Protein product: CSAILSGTAHQPQHF.

The table lists this clonotype with many counts. This rearrangement joins TRBV12-3 or TRBV12-4 to TRBJ1-4, with 10 bases fitting TRBD1. Trimming took 6 bases from V and 7 from J; bases not matched to a gene: 8. This CDR3 contains 15 residues. DNA of the CDR3: TGTGCCAGCAGACACGACAGGGGGCCCGGTGAAAAACTGTTTTTT. It specifies CASRHDRGPGEKLFF.

At least ten counts were recorded for this clonotype. The chain couples TRBV7-9 to TRBJ2-1, with 8 bases lining up with TRBD2. V dropped 7 bases and J dropped 1; count of bases not matched to a gene: 12. This CDR3 has 17 residues. The germline V gene encodes CDR1 SEHNR and CDR2 FQNEAQ (reference sequence). CDR3 loop: CASTSLGGARSYNEQFF. As DNA, the CDR3 is TGTGCCAGCACCTCCCTCGGGGGGGCGCGGTCCTACAATGAGCAGTTCTTC.

The sample holds a few counts of this clonotype. The chain has TRBV10-3 and TRBJ2-1, with D maybe TRBD2 (7 bases). The ends were cut back, 6 bases at V and 2 bases at J, with 11 bases in the middle. Germline lookup yields CDR1 ENHRY and CDR2 SYGVKD. There are 14 residues in the CDR3. CDR3: CAIRAGATYNEQFF. The CDR3 DNA reads as TGTGCCATCAGGGCGGGGGCTACCTACAATGAGCAGTTCTTC.

This clonotype appeared many times. The chain joins TRBV7-9 to TRBJ2-2, with 7 bases aligning to TRBD1. Germline V gene data show CDR1 as SEHNR and CDR2 as FQNEAQ (reference sequence). This CDR3 is built from 15 residues. Germline trimming cut 9 bases from V and 0 bases from J; bases unmatched to any gene: 7. CDR3 sequence: CARTRQGANTGELFF. In DNA, the CDR3 is TGTGCCAGGACGCGGCAGGGGGCGAACACCGGGGAGCTGTTTTTT.

This clonotype was observed a handful of times. The chain joins TRBV12-3 or TRBV12-4 to TRBJ1-5; unclear D gene. The CDR3 covers 13 residues. V lost 6 bases to trimming and J lost 4 bases, with 10 bases between them. CDR3 nucleotides: TGTGCCAGCAGATTTGACGGAAATCAGCCCCAGCATTTT. It translates to CASRFDGNQPQHF.

This rearrangement joins TRBV30 to TRBJ1-2; D is unclear. The germline CDR1 and CDR2 sequences are GTSNPN and SVGIG (reference sequence). V dropped 2 bases and J dropped 4 bases, with 11 bases sitting between them. The length of the CDR3 is 13 residues. CDR3 bases: TGTGCCTGGAGTCAGATCGACGGCTATGGCTACACCTTC. Translated: CAWSQIDGYGYTF. Combining the CDR3 with reference TRBV30 and TRBJ1-2 gives the whole variable domain SQTIHQWPATLVQPVGSPLSLECTVEGTSNPNLYWYRQAAGRGLQLLFYSVGIGQISSEVPQNLSASRPQDRQFILSSKKLLLSDSGFYLCAWSQIDGYGYTFGSGTRLTVV.

The chain combines TRBV15 with TRBJ1-5; 7 nucleotides line up with TRBD1. This CDR3 has 14 amino acids. Trimming took 1 base from V and 8 from J; bases not matched to a gene: 5. From germline, CDR1 is LNHNV and CDR2 YYDKDF (reference sequence). The CDR3 bases are TGTGCCACCAGCAGAGGACAGGGAATGGAGCCCCAGCATTTT. This encodes CATSRGQGMEPQHF.

This clonotype was recorded a few times. V and J are TRBV5-6 and TRBJ2-1; 8 bases align to TRBD1. Unmatched junction bases numbered 4, after V lost 4 bases and J lost 4 bases. CDR1 is SGHDT, CDR2 YYEEEE, per germline. The CDR3 totals 14 residues. CDR3 sequence: CASSLGQDYNEQFF. CDR3 bases: TGTGCCAGCAGCCTGGGACAGGATTACAATGAGCAGTTCTTC.

This clonotype showed up just a few times. This chain joins TRBV29-1 and TRBJ1-5, with no clear D. CDR1 is SQVTM, CDR2 ANQGSEA, per germline. CDR3 length equals 13 residues. Trimming took 4 bases from V and 0 from J, leaving 7 bases between them. CDR3 sequence: CSVVGNSNQPQHF. The DNA for the CDR3 is TGCAGCGTTGTCGGGAATAGCAATCAGCCCCAGCATTTT.

This clonotype has ten or more counts. CDR3 nucleotides: TGCAGGCTAGGACTAGCGGGAGTTGAGCAGTACTTC. This encodes CRLGLAGVEQYF. The rearrangement uses TRBV20-1 and TRBJ2-7; TRBD2 matches at 13 bases. CDR1 is DFQATT, CDR2 SNEGSKA, per germline (reference sequence). CDR3 length: 12 residues.

The table lists this clonotype with a few counts. The chain employs TRBV20-1 and TRBJ2-7; 7 bases align to TRBD2. J was trimmed by 2 bases and V by 2 bases; bases with no gene match: 6. Germline assignment: CDR1 DFQATT and CDR2 SNEGSKA (reference sequence). This CDR3 is 14 amino acids long. The CDR3 here is CSARKERDAYEQYF. The CDR3 nucleotides are TGCAGTGCTAGAAAGGAGCGGGATGCCTACGAGCAGTACTTC.

This chain connects TRBV6-1 to TRBJ2-6; D not certain. Germline values: CDR1 MNHNS, CDR2 SASEGT. The CDR3 has 15 amino acids. Trimming cost V 6 bases and J 1 base, with 10 bases left between them. CDR3 bases: TGTGCCAGCAGCCCTTATTTGTCTGGGGCCAACGTCCTGACTTTC. Translating gives CASSPYLSGANVLTF.

The V call is TRBV20-1, the J call TRBJ1-2; 8 nucleotides match TRBD1. The junction had 7 bases not matched to a gene; V was cut back by 0 bases and J by 7 bases. This CDR3 has 14 amino acids. CDR1 and CDR2 (germline): DFQATT, SNEGSKA (reference sequence). The CDR3 DNA sequence: TGCAGTGCTAGAGATAAGACCACAGGGGGTGGCTACACCTTC. Translating it yields CSARDKTTGGGYTF.

There are a few counts of this clonotype. V and J are TRBV7-2 and TRBJ2-5; 8 positions match TRBD1. The V gene end was trimmed by 5 bases and the J gene end by 0 bases; junction bases not matched to a gene: 2. CDR1 and CDR2 (germline): SGHTA, FQGNSA. The CDR3 consists of 14 residues. The CDR3 is CASSIQGDQETQYF. CDR3 DNA: TGTGCCAGCAGCATACAGGGGGACCAAGAGACCCAGTACTTC.

This clonotype came up many times. In nucleotides, the CDR3 is TGTGCCACCAGCAGAGTTTGGGGGGCTAACAATGAGCAGTTCTTC. It encodes CATSRVWGANNEQFF. The V call is TRBV15, the J call TRBJ2-1; D could derive from TRBD1 or TRBD2 (6 bases each). CDR1 LNHNV and CDR2 YYDKDF come from the germline V gene (reference sequence). The CDR3 consists of 15 residues. The V end lost 1 base, the J end lost 5 bases, and 12 bases lay between the germline ends.

This clonotype was seen ten or more times. The chain joins TRBV10-3 to TRBJ2-2; no reliable D call. CDR1 is ENHRY and CDR2 is SYGVKD in the germline V gene. Trimming took off 6 bases at V and 7 bases at J, with 15 bases between the two ends. This CDR3 spans 14 amino acids. CDR3 nucleotides: TGTGCCATCAGGGACCTGGACGGTGACGGGGAGCTGTTTTTT. It translates to CAIRDLDGDGELFF.

This clonotype has ten or more counts. V is TRBV6-6 and J is TRBJ2-2; D not resolved. Germline CDR1 and CDR2: MNHNY and SVGAGI (reference sequence). Trimming left V 9 bases short and J 2 bases short, with 10 bases between. The CDR3 runs 13 residues. CDR3 DNA sequence: TGTGCCAGTACGACGGTTAACACCGGGGAGCTGTTTTTT. Encoded protein: CASTTVNTGELFF.

This clonotype was counted a few times. The chain is built from TRBV4-3 and TRBJ2-1, with 10 nucleotides matching TRBD2. The CDR3 has 16 residues. Germline V gives CDR1 LGHNA, CDR2 YSLEER. With V trimmed by 3 bases and J by 15 bases, 17 bases remained unmatched. The CDR3 sequence is CASSQVLAGDLISPFF. In DNA form, the CDR3 reads TGCGCCAGCAGCCAGGTTCTAGCGGGAGACCTCATTAGCCCGTTCTTC.

There are many counts of this clonotype. The V gene is TRBV6-1, the J gene TRBJ1-5; D perhaps matches TRBD1 (6 bases). V lost 7 bases to trimming and J lost 1 base, with 11 bases between them. CDR1 and CDR2 (germline): MNHNS, SASEGT. This CDR3 spans 14 amino acids. The CDR3 is CASKGGRSNQPQHF. The CDR3 nucleotides are TGTGCCAGCAAGGGGGGAAGAAGCAATCAGCCCCAGCATTTT.

This clonotype has ten or more counts. J is TRBJ2-7 and V is TRBV20-1; 11 nucleotides align to TRBD1. The CDR3 consists of 13 residues. The V and J ends lost 6 bases and 4 bases, in that order; junction bases with no gene match: 5. CDR1 and CDR2 (germline): DFQATT, SNEGSKA (reference sequence). In nucleotides, the CDR3 is TGCAGTGCGCATTGGGACAGGGGGTACGAGCAGTACTTC. This translates into CSAHWDRGYEQYF.

This clonotype was observed a few times. This chain joins TRBV6-5 and TRBJ2-5; 10 bases match TRBD2. Germline CDR1 is MNHEY and CDR2 is SVGAGI. CDR3 length equals 15 residues. V trimming: 2 bases; J trimming: 1 base; junction bases outside the gene matches: 1. The CDR3 coding sequence is TGTGCCAGCAGTTACCTAGCGGGAGCCCAAGAGACCCAGTACTTC. Translation: CASSYLAGAQETQYF.